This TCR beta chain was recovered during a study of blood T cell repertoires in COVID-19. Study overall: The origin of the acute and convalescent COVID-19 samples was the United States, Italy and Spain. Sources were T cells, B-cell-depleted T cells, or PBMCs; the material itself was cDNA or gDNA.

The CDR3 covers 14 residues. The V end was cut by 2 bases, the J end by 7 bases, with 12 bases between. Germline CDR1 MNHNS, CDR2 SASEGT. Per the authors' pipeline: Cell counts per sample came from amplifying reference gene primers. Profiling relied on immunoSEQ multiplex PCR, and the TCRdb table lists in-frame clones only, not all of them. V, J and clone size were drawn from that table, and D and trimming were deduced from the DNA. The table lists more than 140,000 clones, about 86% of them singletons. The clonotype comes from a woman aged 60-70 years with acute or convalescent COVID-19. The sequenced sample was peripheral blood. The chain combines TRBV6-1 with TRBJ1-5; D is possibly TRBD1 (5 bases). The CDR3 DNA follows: TGTGCCAGCAGTGAAACCCGGCAGGGCCAGCCCCAGCATTTT. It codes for CASSETRQGQPQHF.